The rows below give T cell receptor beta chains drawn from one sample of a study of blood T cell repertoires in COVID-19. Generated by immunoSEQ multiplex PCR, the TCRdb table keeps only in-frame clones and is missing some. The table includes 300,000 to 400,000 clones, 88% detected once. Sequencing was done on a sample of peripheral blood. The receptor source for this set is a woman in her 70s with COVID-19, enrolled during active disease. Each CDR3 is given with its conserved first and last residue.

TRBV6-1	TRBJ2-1	CASSETGGAPNEQFF
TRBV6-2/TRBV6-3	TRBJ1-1	CASSYLGTEAFF
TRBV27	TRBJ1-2	CASSLMSRGHYGYTF
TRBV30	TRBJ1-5	CAWTPHPRVPQPQHF
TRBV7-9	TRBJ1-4	CASSSDREHFNEKLFF
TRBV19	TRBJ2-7	CASSIGGSYKQYF
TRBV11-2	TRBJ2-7	CASSVSRTGGEQYF
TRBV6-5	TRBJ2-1	CASTKTGGGEQFF
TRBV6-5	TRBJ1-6	CASSWDRENSPLHF
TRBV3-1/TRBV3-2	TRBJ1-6	CASSQKWTAGGSPLHF
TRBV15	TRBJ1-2	CATPVWGFYGYTF
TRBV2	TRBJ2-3	CASSEGWGGSSTDTQYF
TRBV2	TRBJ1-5	CASSGRNQPQHF
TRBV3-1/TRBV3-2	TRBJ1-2	CASSQDRNAIYGYTF
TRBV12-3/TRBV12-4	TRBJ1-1	CASSKQGGPEAFF
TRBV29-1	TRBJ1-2	CSVVVGTGGYYGYTF
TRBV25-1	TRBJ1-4	CASRKTGSRHEKLFF
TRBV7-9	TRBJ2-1	CASSLDDRYSYNEQFF
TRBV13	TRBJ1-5	CASSFGQGNQPQHF
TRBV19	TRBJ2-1	CASSMGLAGPHEQFF
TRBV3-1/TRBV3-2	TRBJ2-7	CASSREGGEQYF
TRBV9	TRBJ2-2	CASSVAASGVTTGELFF
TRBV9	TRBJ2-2	CASSPRTSGGYTGELFF
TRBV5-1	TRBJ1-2	CASSWSGQAGYGYTF
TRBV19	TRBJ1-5	CASSAGTTNQPQHF
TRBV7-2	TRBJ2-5	CASSSSGGAIETQYF
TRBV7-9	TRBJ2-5	CASSLRDATGGNYRETQYF
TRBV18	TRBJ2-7	CASSPLGLNEQYF